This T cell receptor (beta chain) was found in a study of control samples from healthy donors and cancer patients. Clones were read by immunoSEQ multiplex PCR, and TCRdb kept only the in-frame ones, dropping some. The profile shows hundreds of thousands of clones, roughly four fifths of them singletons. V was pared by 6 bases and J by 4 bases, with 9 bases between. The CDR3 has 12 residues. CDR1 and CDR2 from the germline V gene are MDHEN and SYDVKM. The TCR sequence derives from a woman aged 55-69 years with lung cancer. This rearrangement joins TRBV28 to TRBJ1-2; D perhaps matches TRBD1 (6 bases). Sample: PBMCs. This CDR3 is CASRGTRYGYTF. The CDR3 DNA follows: TGTGCCAGCAGAGGGACACGCTATGGCTACACCTTC.